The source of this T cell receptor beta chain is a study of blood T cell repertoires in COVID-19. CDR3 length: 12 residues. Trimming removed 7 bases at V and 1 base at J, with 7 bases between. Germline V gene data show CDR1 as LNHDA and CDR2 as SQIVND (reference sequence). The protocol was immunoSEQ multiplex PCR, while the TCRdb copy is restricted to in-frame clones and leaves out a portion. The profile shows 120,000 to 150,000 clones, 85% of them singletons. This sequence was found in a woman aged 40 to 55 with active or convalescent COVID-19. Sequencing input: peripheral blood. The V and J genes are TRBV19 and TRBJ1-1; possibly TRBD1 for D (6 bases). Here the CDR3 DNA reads TGTGCCAGTACAGGGGAGAACACTGAAGCTTTCTTT. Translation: CASTGENTEAFF.